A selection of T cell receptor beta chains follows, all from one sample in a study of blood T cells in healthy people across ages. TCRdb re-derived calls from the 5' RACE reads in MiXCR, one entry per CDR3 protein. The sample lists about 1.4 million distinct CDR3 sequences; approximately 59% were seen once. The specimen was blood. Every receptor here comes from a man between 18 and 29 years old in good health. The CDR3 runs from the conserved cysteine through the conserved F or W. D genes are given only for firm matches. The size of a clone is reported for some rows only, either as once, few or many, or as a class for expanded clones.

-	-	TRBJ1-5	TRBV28	TGTGCCAGCAGCCGGACAGCGTCACTTCAGCCCCAGCATTTT	CASSRTASLQPQHF
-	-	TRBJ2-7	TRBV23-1	TGCGCCAGCAGTCAATCCCGACGGGATAGGGACAACGAGCAGTACTTC	CASSQSRRDRDNEQYF
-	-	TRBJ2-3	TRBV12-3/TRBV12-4	TGTGCCAGCGAAGGGCCGGGAGCGGCGGCAGATACGCAGTATTTT	CASEGPGAAADTQYF
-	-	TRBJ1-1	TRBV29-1	TGCGGCGTTGTGGCGGACACTGAAGCTTTCTTT	CGVVADTEAFF
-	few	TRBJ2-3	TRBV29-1	TGCAGCGTTGAAGCAGAAGGGGAAGGTAGCACAGATACGCAGTATTTT	CSVEAEGEGSTDTQYF
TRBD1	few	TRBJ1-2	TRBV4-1	TGCGCCAGCAGCCACCCGGGACAGGGGGCGGCAGGCTACACCTTC	CASSHPGQGAAGYTF
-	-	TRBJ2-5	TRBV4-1	TGCGCCAGCAGCCAAGGAAACAGACTCCAAGAGACCCAGTACTTC	CASSQGNRLQETQYF
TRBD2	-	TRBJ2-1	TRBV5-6	TGTGCCAGCAGCGGCGGGAGCCCCTACAATGAGCAGTTCTTC	CASSGGSPYNEQFF
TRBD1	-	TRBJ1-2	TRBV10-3	TGTGCCATCAGTAAAGAAGGGGGCGCTGGTAGTGGCTACACCTTC	CAISKEGGAGSGYTF
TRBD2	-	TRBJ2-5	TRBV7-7	TGTGCTAGCAGCTTAGCTGTGACTAGCGTCGGACGAACAAACAATGAGCAGTACTTC	CASSLAVTSVGRTNNEQYF
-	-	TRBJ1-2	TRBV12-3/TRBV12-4	TGTGCCAGCAGTTCTGGTAAGCTCCTGACGGTGGATGGCTACACCTTC	CASSSGKLLTVDGYTF
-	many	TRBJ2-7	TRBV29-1	TGCAGCGTATCCCAACGGAGCGCTGAGCAGTACTTC	CSVSQRSAEQYF
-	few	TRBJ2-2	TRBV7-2	TGTGCCAGCAGCACCTGGGACCTATCAAACACCGGGGAGCTGTTTTTT	CASSTWDLSNTGELFF
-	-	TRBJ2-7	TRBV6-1	TGTGCCAGCAGTTGGACAGTCAACTACGAGCAGTACTTC	CASSWTVNYEQYF
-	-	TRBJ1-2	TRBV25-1	TGTGCCAGCAGTGAACCCAGGGTTAACTATGGCTACACCTTC	CASSEPRVNYGYTF
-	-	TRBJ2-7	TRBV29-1	TGCAGCGTTGCACTGGACGGCTACGAGCAGTACTTC	CSVALDGYEQYF
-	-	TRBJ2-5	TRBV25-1	TGTGCCAGCAGTGAATGGCAGTCGGAAGAGACCCAGTACTTC	CASSEWQSEETQYF
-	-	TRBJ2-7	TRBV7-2	TGTGCCAGCAGCTTATTCCTAGACACCGAGCAGTACTTC	CASSLFLDTEQYF
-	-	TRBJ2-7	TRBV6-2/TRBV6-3	TGTGCCAGCAGTTACTCTCCGGGAATATCCTACGAGCAGTACTTC	CASSYSPGISYEQYF
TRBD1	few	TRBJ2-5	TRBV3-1	TGTGCCAGCAGCCACCCGGGACAGATTAAAGAGACCCAGTACTTC	CASSHPGQIKETQYF
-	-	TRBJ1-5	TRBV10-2	TGCGCCAGCAGACTCCCCGGCAATCAGCCCCAGCATTTT	CASRLPGNQPQHF
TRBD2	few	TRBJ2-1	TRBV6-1	TGTGCCAGCAGGCTAACTAGCGGGGCCTACAATGAGCAGTTCTTC	CASRLTSGAYNEQFF
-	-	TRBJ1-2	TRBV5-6	TGTGCCAGCACGCCCCTGGACAATGAAGGCTACACCTTC	CASTPLDNEGYTF
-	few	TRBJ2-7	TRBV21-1	TGTGCCAGCAGCAAGGTTGGAAAGGGTTTATACGAGCAGTACTTC	CASSKVGKGLYEQYF
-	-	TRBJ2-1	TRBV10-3	TGTGCCATCAGAGATAGGACTGATAATGAGCAGTTCTTC	CAIRDRTDNEQFF
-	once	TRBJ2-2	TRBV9	TGTGCCAGCAGCGGCGGGACTCCCACCTTCCCCGGGGAGCTGTTTTTT	CASSGGTPTFPGELFF
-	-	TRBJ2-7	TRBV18	TGTGCCAGCTCACACGCCGGGACCAAAGCTAGTGGCTACGAGCAGTACTTC	CASSHAGTKASGYEQYF
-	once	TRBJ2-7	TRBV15	TGTGCCACCAGCAGGGCGACAATCGCCACTTGGCAGCAGTACTTC	CATSRATIATWQQYF
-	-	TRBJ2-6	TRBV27	TGTGCCAGCAGTTTCGGGGACACCAACGTCCTGACTTTC	CASSFGDTNVLTF
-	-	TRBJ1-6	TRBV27	TGTGCCAGCAGTTCCCATGGCTATAATTCACCCCTCCACTTT	CASSSHGYNSPLHF
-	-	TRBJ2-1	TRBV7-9	TGTGCCAGCAGCCCCAGGGTCTCCTACAATGAGCAGTTCTTC	CASSPRVSYNEQFF
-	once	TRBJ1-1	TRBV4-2	TGTGCCAGCAGCCCTCACCGCAGGGTGACTGAAGCTTTCTTT	CASSPHRRVTEAFF
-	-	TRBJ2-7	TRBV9	TGTGCCAGCAGCTCCTCTGGGCAGGCCGGGAACGAGCAGTACTTC	CASSSSGQAGNEQYF
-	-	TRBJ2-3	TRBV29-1	TGCAGCGTTGAACCGCTTGGCGCAGATACGCAGTATTTT	CSVEPLGADTQYF
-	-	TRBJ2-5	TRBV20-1	TGCAGTGCTAGAGACAGGCGAAGGGTTGGGACCCAGTACTTC	CSARDRRRVGTQYF
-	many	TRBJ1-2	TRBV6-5	TGTGCCAGCAGTTACTCCGGGGTTAACTATGGCTACACCTTC	CASSYSGVNYGYTF
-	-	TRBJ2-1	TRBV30	TGTGCCTGGAGTCCGGCTAGTGGTGGCTACAATGAGCAGTTCTTC	CAWSPASGGYNEQFF
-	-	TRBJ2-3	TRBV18	TGTGCCAGCTCACCACCAACGTCGAACACAGATACGCAGTATTTT	CASSPPTSNTDTQYF
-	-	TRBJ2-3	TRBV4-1	TGCGCCAGCAGCCCACTCCGGGGCAGTAGCGCAGATACGCAGTATTTT	CASSPLRGSSADTQYF
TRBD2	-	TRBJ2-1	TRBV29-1	TGCAGCGTTGAAGATCGGCTAGCGGGGGGTGGGGTTAACAATGAGCAGTTCTTC	CSVEDRLAGGGVNNEQFF
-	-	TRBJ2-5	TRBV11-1	TGTGCCAGCAGCTCCTGGGGGGCGGTTCAAGAGACCCAGTACTTC	CASSSWGAVQETQYF
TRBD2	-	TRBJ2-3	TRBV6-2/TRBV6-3	TGTGCCAGCAGTAACGGACTAGCGGGGATAGTGGATACGCAGTATTTT	CASSNGLAGIVDTQYF
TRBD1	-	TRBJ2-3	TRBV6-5	TGTGCCAGCAGCTTCGGACAGGCGGTAGATACGCAGTATTTT	CASSFGQAVDTQYF
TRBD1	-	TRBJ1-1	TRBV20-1	TGCAAGGCTTCAAGGGGACAGGGCTTGGATGTCACTGAAGCTTTCTTT	CKASRGQGLDVTEAFF
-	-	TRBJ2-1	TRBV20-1	TGCAGTGCTCAAACTTCTGGGGTAGAGCAGTTCTTC	CSAQTSGVEQFF
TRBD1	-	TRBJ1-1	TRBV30	TGTGCCTGGACCTCGGGGACAGACGCTTTCTTT	CAWTSGTDAFF
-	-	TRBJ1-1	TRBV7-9	TGTGCCAGCAGCTTAGACATGGGTGAAGCTTTCTTT	CASSLDMGEAFF
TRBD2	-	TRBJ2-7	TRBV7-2	TGTGCCAGCAGCCGGAACGGTCCCCTAGCGGGGGGGCACGAGCAGTACTTC	CASSRNGPLAGGHEQYF
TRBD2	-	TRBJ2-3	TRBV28	TGTGCCAGCCTATCGGGGGGTCGAACAGATACGCAGTATTTT	CASLSGGRTDTQYF